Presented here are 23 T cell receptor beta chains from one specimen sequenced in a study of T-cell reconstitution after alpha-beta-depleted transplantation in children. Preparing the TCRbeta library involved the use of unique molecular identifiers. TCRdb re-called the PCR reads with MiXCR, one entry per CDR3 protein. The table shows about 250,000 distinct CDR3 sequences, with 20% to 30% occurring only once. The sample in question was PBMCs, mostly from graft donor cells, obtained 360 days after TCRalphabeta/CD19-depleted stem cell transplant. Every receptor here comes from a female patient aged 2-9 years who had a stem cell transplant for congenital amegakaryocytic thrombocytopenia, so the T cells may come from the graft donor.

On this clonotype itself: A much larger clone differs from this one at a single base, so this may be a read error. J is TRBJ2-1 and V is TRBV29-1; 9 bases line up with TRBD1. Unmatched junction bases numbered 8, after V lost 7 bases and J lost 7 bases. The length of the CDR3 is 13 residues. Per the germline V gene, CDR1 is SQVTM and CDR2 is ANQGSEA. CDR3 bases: TGCAGCGGTTTCGGACAGGGGTCGAATGAGCAGTTCTTC. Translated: CSGFGQGSNEQFF.

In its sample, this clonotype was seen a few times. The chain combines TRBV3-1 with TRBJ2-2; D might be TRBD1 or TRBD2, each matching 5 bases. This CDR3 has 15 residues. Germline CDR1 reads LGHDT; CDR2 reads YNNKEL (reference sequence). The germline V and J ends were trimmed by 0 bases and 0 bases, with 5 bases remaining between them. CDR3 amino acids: CASSQEGPNTGELFF. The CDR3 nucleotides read TGTGCCAGCAGCCAAGAGGGACCGAACACCGGGGAGCTGTTTTTT.

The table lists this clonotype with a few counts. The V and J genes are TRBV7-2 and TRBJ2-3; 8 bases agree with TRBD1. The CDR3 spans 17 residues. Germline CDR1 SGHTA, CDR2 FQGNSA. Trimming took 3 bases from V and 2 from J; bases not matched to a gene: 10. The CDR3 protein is CASSLRQTGGYTDTQYF. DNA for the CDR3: TGTGCCAGCAGCTTGAGACAAACAGGGGGGTACACAGATACGCAGTATTTT. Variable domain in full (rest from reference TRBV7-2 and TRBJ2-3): GAGVSQSPSNKVTEKGKDVELRCDPISGHTALYWYRQSLGQGLEFLIYFQGNSAPDKSGLPSDRFSAERTGGSVSTLTIQRTQQEDSAVYLCASSLRQTGGYTDTQYFGPGTRLTVL.

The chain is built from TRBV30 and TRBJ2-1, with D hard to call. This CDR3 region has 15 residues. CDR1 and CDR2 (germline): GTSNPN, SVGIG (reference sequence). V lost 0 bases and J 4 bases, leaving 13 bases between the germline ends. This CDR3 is CAWSVAPVVYNEQFF. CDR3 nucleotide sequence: TGTGCCTGGAGTGTAGCGCCAGTGGTGTACAATGAGCAGTTCTTC.

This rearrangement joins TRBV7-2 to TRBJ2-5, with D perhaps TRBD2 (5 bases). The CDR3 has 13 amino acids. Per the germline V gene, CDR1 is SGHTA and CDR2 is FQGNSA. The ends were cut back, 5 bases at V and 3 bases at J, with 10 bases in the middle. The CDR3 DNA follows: TGTGCCAGCAGCCGGAGGCTGAAAGAGACCCAGTACTTC. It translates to CASSRRLKETQYF.

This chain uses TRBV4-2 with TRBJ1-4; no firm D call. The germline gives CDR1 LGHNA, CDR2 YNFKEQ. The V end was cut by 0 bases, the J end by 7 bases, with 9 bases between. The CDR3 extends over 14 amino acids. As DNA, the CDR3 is TGTGCCAGCAGCCAAGACGATAGAGGTGAAAAACTGTTTTTT. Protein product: CASSQDDRGEKLFF.

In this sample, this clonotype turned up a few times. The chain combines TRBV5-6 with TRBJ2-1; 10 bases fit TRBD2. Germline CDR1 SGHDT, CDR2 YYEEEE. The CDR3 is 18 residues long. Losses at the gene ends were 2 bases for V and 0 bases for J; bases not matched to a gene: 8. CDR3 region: CASSFWLAGASSYNEQFF. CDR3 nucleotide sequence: TGTGCCAGCAGCTTTTGGCTAGCGGGGGCGAGCTCCTACAATGAGCAGTTCTTC.

Written as DNA, the CDR3 is TGTGCCAGCAGCTTAGAGGGCCGATGGAACACTGAAGCTTTCTTT. Translated, it gives CASSLEGRWNTEAFF. This rearrangement joins TRBV13 to TRBJ1-1; D is undetermined. The CDR3 contains 15 residues. Germline V gene sequence: CDR1 PRHDT, CDR2 FYEKMQ (reference sequence). Trimming removed 1 base at V and 1 base at J, with 10 bases between.

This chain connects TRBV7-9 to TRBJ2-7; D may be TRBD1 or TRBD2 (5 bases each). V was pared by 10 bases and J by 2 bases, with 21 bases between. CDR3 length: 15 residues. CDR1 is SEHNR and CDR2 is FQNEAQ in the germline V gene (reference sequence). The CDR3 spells CATAVKGREPYEQYF. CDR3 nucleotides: TGTGCCACCGCAGTTAAGGGACGCGAGCCCTACGAGCAGTACTTC.

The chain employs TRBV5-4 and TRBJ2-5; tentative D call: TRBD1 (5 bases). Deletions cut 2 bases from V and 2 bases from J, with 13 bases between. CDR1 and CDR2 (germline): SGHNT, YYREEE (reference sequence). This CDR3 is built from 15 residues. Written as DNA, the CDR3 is TGTGCCAGCAGCTTTGGTAGGACACAACAAGAGACCCAGTACTTC. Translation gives CASSFGRTQQETQYF.

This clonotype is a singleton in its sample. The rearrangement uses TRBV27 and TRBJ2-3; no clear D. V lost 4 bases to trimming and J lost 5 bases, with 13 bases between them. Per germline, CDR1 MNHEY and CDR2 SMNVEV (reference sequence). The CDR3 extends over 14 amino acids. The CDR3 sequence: CASSSTDGGDTQYF. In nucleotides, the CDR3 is TGTGCCAGCAGTTCTACGGACGGCGGAGATACGCAGTATTTT.

CDR3 region: CASSSNPYGYGYTF. The CDR3 DNA reads as TGTGCCAGCAGCTCTAACCCCTACGGGTATGGCTACACCTTC. The V call is TRBV7-8, the J call TRBJ1-2; D is uncertain. The V end lost 4 bases, the J end lost 5 bases, and 14 bases lay between the germline ends. The CDR3 runs 14 residues. CDR1 is SGHVS, CDR2 FQNEAQ, per germline.

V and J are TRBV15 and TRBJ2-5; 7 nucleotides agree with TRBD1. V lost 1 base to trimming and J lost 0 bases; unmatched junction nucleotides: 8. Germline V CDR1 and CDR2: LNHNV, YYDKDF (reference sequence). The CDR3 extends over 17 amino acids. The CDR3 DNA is TGTGCCACCAGCAGAGTTTCGACAGGGTATCACCAAGAGACCCAGTACTTC. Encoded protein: CATSRVSTGYHQETQYF.

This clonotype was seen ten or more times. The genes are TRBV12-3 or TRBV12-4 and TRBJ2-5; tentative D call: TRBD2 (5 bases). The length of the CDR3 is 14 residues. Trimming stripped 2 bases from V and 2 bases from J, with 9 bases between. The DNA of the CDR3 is TGTGCCAGCAGTTTATGGGAGCCGCAAGAGACCCAGTACTTC. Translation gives CASSLWEPQETQYF.

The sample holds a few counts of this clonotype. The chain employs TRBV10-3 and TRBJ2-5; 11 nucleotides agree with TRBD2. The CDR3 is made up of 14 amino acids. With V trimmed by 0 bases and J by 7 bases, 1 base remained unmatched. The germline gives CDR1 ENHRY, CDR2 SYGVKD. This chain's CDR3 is CAISESGTSGTQYF. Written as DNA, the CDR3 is TGTGCCATCAGTGAGTCGGGGACTAGCGGGACCCAGTACTTC.

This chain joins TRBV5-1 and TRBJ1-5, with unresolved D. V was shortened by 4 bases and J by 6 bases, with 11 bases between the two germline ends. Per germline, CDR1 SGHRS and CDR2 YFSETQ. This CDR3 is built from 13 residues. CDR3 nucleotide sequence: TGCGCCAGCAGCCTCAACGGCGGTCAGCCCCAGCATTTT. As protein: CASSLNGGQPQHF.

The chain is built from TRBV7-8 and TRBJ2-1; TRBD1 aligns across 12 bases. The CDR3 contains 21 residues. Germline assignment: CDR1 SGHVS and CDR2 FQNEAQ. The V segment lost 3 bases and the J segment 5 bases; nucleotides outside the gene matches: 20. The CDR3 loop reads CASSFLLRDRGRRTTHNEQFF. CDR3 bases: TGTGCCAGCAGCTTCTTACTGAGGGACAGGGGGCGGAGAACTACGCACAATGAGCAGTTCTTC.

The CDR3 sequence is CATSSGPRYTDTQYF. In DNA, the CDR3 is TGTGCCACCAGCAGTGGGCCCAGGTACACAGATACGCAGTATTTT. This sequence joins TRBV15 and TRBJ2-3; D gene uncertain. V lost 3 bases and J 2 bases, leaving 12 bases between the germline ends. The germline V gene has CDR1 LNHNV and CDR2 YYDKDF (reference sequence). This CDR3 spans 15 amino acids.

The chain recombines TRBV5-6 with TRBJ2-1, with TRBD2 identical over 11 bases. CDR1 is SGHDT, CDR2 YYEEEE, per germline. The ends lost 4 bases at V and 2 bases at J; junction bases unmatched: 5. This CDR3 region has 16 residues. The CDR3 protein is CASSGGTSGAYNEQFF. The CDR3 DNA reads TGTGCCAGCAGCGGAGGGACTAGCGGAGCCTACAATGAGCAGTTCTTC.

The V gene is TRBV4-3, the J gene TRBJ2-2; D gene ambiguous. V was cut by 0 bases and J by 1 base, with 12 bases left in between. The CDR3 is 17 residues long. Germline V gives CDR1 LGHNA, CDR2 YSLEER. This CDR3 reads CASSQDSEPLNTGELFF. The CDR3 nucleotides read TGCGCCAGCAGCCAAGATTCGGAGCCTTTGAACACCGGGGAGCTGTTTTTT.

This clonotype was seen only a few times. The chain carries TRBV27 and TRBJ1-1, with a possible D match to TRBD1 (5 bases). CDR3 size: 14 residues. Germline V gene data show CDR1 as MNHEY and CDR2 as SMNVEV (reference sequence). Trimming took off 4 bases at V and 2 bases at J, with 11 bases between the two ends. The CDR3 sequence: CASSSPTGNTEAFF. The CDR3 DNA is TGTGCCAGCAGTTCTCCAACAGGAAACACTGAAGCTTTCTTT.

The CDR3 spells CASSYRDRGLYNSPLHF. CDR3 nucleotide sequence: TGCGCCAGCAGTTACCGGGACAGGGGGCTGTATAATTCACCCCTCCACTTT. The gene calls are TRBV10-2 and TRBJ1-6; 12 bases fit TRBD1. The CDR3 totals 17 residues. CDR1 and CDR2 from the germline V gene are WSHSY and SAAADI. J was trimmed by 4 bases and V by 5 bases; bases with no gene match: 6.

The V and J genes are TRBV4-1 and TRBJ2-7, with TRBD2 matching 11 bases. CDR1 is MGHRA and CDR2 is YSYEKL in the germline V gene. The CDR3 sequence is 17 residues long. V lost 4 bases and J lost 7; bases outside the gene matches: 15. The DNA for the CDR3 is TGCGCCAGCAGCCGATCCTACGATGTAGCGGGAGGGCTTGAGCAGTACTTC. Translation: CASSRSYDVAGGLEQYF.